The sequence of this T cell receptor beta chain was determined in a study of T-cell memory formation after mild COVID-19. Study results and limitations: Contracting clones from day 15 to 85 showed balanced CD4/CD8; later expanders favored CD4+.

MiXCR, applied by TCRdb to the 5' RACE reads, yields one record per CDR3 protein. The repertoire has about 210,000 distinct CDR3 sequences, 10% to 13% of them found once; the top ten carry approximately 3%. A word on this clonotype: Its cognate antigen is unknown.

CDR1 and CDR2 (germline): SEHNR, FQNEAQ (reference sequence). This CDR3 has 13 amino acids. V dropped 5 bases and J dropped 10; count of bases not matched to a gene: 8. The V call is TRBV7-9, the J call TRBJ2-1, with 7 nucleotides matching TRBD1. The clonotype comes from a man between 18 and 29 years old who had mild COVID-19 (a few samples of this study predate the infection). Cell type and time point are not known. Sequencing input: PBMCs or a T cell subset sorted from them (not recorded which). The CDR3 region is CASSLKAGGEQFF. CDR3 in DNA: TGTGCCAGCAGCCTAAAGGCAGGGGGAGAGCAGTTCTTC.